The 29 T cell receptor beta chains given below trace back to one sample, sequenced in a study of identifying expanded T cells in peripheral blood. Sequencing was performed with immunoSEQ multiplex PCR; in TCRdb, only in-frame clones are kept and a portion is missing. This table holds under 150,000 clones, 75% to 90% found once. Sequencing was carried out using blood. The receptors shown here come from a person aged 18-69 years in good health.

The chain links TRBV7-3 to TRBJ2-2; maybe TRBD2 (5 bases). The V end lost 3 bases, the J end lost 1 base, and 6 bases lay between the germline ends. Germline-derived CDR1 and CDR2 are SGHTA and FQGTGA. This CDR3 contains 14 residues. In DNA, the CDR3 is TGTGCCAGCAGCTTTGAGGGGAACACCGGGGAGCTGTTTTTT. It translates to CASSFEGNTGELFF.

The V call is TRBV5-1, the J call TRBJ1-1, with 9 bases lining up with TRBD1. The CDR3 extends over 14 amino acids. The V segment lost 6 bases and the J segment 0 bases; nucleotides outside the gene matches: 3. Germline CDR1 SGHRS, CDR2 YFSETQ. DNA for the CDR3: TGCGCCAGCACCGGGACAGGGATGAACACTGAAGCTTTCTTT. It yields the protein CASTGTGMNTEAFF.

This chain uses TRBV19 with TRBJ1-6; 8 bases agree with TRBD1. This CDR3 has 14 residues. The V gene end was trimmed by 6 bases and the J gene end by 14 bases; junction bases not matched to a gene: 12. Germline values: CDR1 LNHDA, CDR2 SQIVND (reference sequence). The CDR3 region is CASSPGTGLGALHF. The CDR3 coding sequence is TGTGCCAGTAGCCCTGGGACAGGTCTTGGGGCCCTCCACTTT.

The J gene is TRBJ1-2, the V gene TRBV5-1, with TRBD1 matching over 12 bases. Germline V CDR1 and CDR2: SGHRS, YFSETQ. Unmatched junction bases numbered 8, after V lost 0 bases and J lost 14 bases. CDR3 size: 14 residues. The CDR3, as DNA: TGCGCCAGCAGCTTGGAACTGGGACAGGGGGCGGGAACCTTC. It translates to CASSLELGQGAGTF.

The V call is TRBV4-1, the J call TRBJ2-7; D unclear. Between the trimmed V and J ends, which lost 0 bases and 3 bases, there was a span of 15 bases. The CDR3 loop spans 16 amino acids. CDR1 and CDR2 from the germline V gene are MGHRA and YSYEKL. The CDR3 reads CASSQDQRRWNYEQYF. The DNA for the CDR3 is TGCGCCAGCAGCCAAGATCAAAGACGGTGGAACTACGAGCAGTACTTC.

The rearrangement links TRBV6-5 to TRBJ1-2, with D unclear. This CDR3 has 15 residues. The ends were cut back, 6 bases at V and 3 bases at J, with 17 bases in the middle. CDR1 is MNHEY and CDR2 is SVGAGI in the germline V gene. CDR3: CASRPKLARDYGYTF. In nucleotides, the CDR3 is TGTGCCAGCAGGCCTAAGTTGGCTAGGGACTATGGCTACACCTTC.

The chain carries TRBV19 and TRBJ2-6; possibly TRBD2 for D (6 bases). Germline V gene sequence: CDR1 LNHDA, CDR2 SQIVND (reference sequence). V lost 10 bases to trimming and J lost 3 bases, with 19 bases between them. This CDR3 comprises 16 residues. The CDR3 bases are TGTGCCACGGAGGGAGGAAGTTGGGGTGGGGCCAACGTCCTGACTTTC. Translation gives CATEGGSWGGANVLTF.

This chain joins TRBV5-1 and TRBJ1-1, with a possible D match to TRBD1 (5 bases). Trimming left V 0 bases short and J 5 bases short, with 11 bases between. The CDR3 is made up of 14 amino acids. Germline CDR1 reads SGHRS; CDR2 reads YFSETQ. This CDR3 reads CASSLAGGRTEAFF. In nucleotides, the CDR3 is TGCGCCAGCAGCTTGGCGGGGGGAAGAACTGAAGCTTTCTTT.

This clone is a singleton in its sample. The J gene is TRBJ1-6, the V gene TRBV5-1, with TRBD1 identical over 10 bases. The CDR3 contains 15 residues. Germline V gives CDR1 SGHRS, CDR2 YFSETQ. Losses at the gene ends were 0 bases for V and 10 bases for J; bases not matched to a gene: 4. CDR3 residues: CASSLGTGGRSPLHF. CDR3 DNA: TGCGCCAGCAGCTTGGGGACAGGGGGTAGATCACCCCTCCACTTT.

The gene calls are TRBV28 and TRBJ2-7, with 7 bases identical to TRBD2. From germline, CDR1 is MDHEN and CDR2 SYDVKM. The CDR3 totals 16 residues. The V and J ends lost 7 bases and 2 bases, in that order; junction bases with no gene match: 14. The CDR3 spells CASTPGFDGRTYEQYF. CDR3 bases: TGTGCCAGCACTCCCGGTTTTGACGGGAGGACCTACGAGCAGTACTTC.

This rearrangement joins TRBV7-9 to TRBJ2-5; D perhaps matches TRBD1 (6 bases). CDR3 length: 14 amino acids. CDR1 and CDR2 (germline): SEHNR, FQNEAQ (reference sequence). V shed 5 bases and J shed 1 base, with 11 bases lying between them. The CDR3 protein is CASSPTGIQETQYF. The CDR3 DNA sequence: TGTGCCAGCAGCCCTACAGGGATCCAAGAGACCCAGTACTTC.

The V and J genes are TRBV7-2 and TRBJ2-7, with D perhaps given as TRBD1 or TRBD2 (5 bases each). Between the trimmed V and J ends, which lost 2 bases and 2 bases, there was a span of 22 bases. Germline V gives CDR1 SGHTA, CDR2 FQGNSA. CDR3 length: 18 residues. The CDR3 loop reads CASSLKVSGQGLAYEQYF. The CDR3 nucleotides are TGTGCCAGCAGCTTAAAGGTATCGGGGCAGGGTCTGGCCTACGAGCAGTACTTC. The whole variable domain, filled in from reference TRBV7-2 and TRBJ2-7, reads GAGVSQSPSNKVTEKGKDVELRCDPISGHTALYWYRQSLGQGLEFLIYFQGNSAPDKSGLPSDRFSAERTGGSVSTLTIQRTQQEDSAVYLCASSLKVSGQGLAYEQYFGPGTRLTVT.

This clone has just a few counts. V usage is TRBV28 and J usage is TRBJ1-1; the D gene is possibly TRBD1 (6 bases). The CDR3 runs 11 residues. V was trimmed by 5 bases and J by 8 bases, leaving 9 bases between them. Germline assignment: CDR1 MDHEN and CDR2 SYDVKM. The CDR3 bases are TGTGCCAGCAGTCTACAGGGAGAAGCTTTCTTT. Its protein product is CASSLQGEAFF.

The gene calls are TRBV6-1 and TRBJ2-7; no reliable D call. V dropped 4 bases and J dropped 2 bases, with 12 bases sitting between them. Germline V lookup: CDR1 MNHNS, CDR2 SASEGT. CDR3 length: 14 amino acids. CDR3 protein: CASSAPALAYEQYF. CDR3 in DNA: TGTGCCAGCAGTGCCCCAGCCCTGGCCTACGAGCAGTACTTC.

CDR3 nucleotide sequence: TGTGCCAGCAGCTTGGGACACCCTACGGGGGAGCAGTACTTC. This sequence encodes CASSLGHPTGEQYF. The chain combines TRBV5-5 with TRBJ2-7; D may be TRBD2 (5 bases). CDR1 and CDR2 (germline): SGHKS, YYEKEE (reference sequence). This CDR3 has 14 amino acids. V was pared by 0 bases and J by 7 bases, with 14 bases between.

J is TRBJ2-7 and V is TRBV5-1; D is unresolved. Germline CDR1 is SGHRS and CDR2 is YFSETQ. The CDR3 length is 13 residues. The V gene lost 0 bases and the J gene lost 6 bases, with 10 bases spanning the gap. CDR3: CASSLELESEQYF. DNA of the CDR3: TGCGCCAGCAGCTTGGAACTGGAAAGCGAGCAGTACTTC.

Of note for this clone: This sample also contains other DNA sequences that code for the same CDR3. This chain joins TRBV5-1 and TRBJ1-1; no reliable D call. V was trimmed by 2 bases and J by 1 base, leaving 6 bases between them. The germline V gene has CDR1 SGHRS and CDR2 YFSETQ. The CDR3 extends over 13 amino acids. The CDR3 sequence: CASSFGQNTEAFF. CDR3 coding DNA: TGCGCCAGCAGCTTTGGCCAGAACACTGAAGCTTTCTTT.

The chain couples TRBV18 to TRBJ1-5; D is unresolved. Per germline, CDR1 KGHSH and CDR2 LQKENI. Trimming pared 0 bases from V and 7 bases from J, leaving 10 bases between. The CDR3 loop spans 14 amino acids. CDR3 sequence: CASSPPDSGQPQHF. The CDR3 coding sequence is TGTGCCAGCTCACCACCGGATTCTGGGCAGCCCCAGCATTTT.

The rearrangement links TRBV6-6 to TRBJ2-1; 10 nucleotides agree with TRBD2. This CDR3 has 15 residues. J gave up 2 bases and V 5 bases, and 3 bases lay outside the gene matches. Germline assignment: CDR1 MNHNY and CDR2 SVGAGI (reference sequence). The CDR3 sequence: CASSLAGVAYNEQFF. The CDR3 DNA follows: TGTGCCAGCAGTCTAGCGGGGGTGGCCTACAATGAGCAGTTCTTC.

The chain employs TRBV7-3 and TRBJ2-1, with a tentative D call TRBD1 (6 bases). Germline loops: CDR1 SGHTA, CDR2 FQGTGA. Between the trimmed V and J ends, which lost 4 bases and 10 bases, there was a span of 14 bases. The CDR3 has 13 amino acids. The CDR3 sequence is CASSSDQRGEQFF. In nucleotides, the CDR3 is TGTGCCAGCAGCTCCGACCAGAGGGGGGAGCAGTTCTTC.

V and J are TRBV30 and TRBJ1-6; 7 bases align to TRBD1. V shed 3 bases and J 9 bases; nucleotides not matched to a gene: 8. The germline V gene encodes CDR1 GTSNPN and CDR2 SVGIG (reference sequence). The CDR3 length is 14 residues. As DNA, the CDR3 is TGTGCCTGGAGAGCAACAGGGGCAGGTTCACCCCTCCACTTT. Translated, it gives CAWRATGAGSPLHF.

This chain links TRBV5-1 with TRBJ2-2, with TRBD2 matching over 9 bases. The CDR3 has 16 residues. Germline V lookup: CDR1 SGHRS, CDR2 YFSETQ. The V segment lost 4 bases and the J segment 3 bases; nucleotides outside the gene matches: 7. The DNA of the CDR3 is TGCGCCAGCAGCGCGGGTGAGCGGGAGGACACCGGGGAGCTGTTTTTT. Translating it yields CASSAGEREDTGELFF.

The chain combines TRBV11-2 with TRBJ1-2; D is ambiguous. Trimming cost V 1 base and J 3 bases, with 6 bases left between them. Germline V gene sequence: CDR1 SGHAT, CDR2 FQNNGV. This CDR3 comprises 13 residues. The chain's CDR3 is CASSLGADYGYTF. The CDR3 region has the DNA TGTGCCAGCAGCTTAGGGGCAGACTATGGCTACACCTTC.

The chain links TRBV19 to TRBJ1-2, with 7 bases aligning to TRBD1. V lost 3 bases and J lost 0; bases outside the gene matches: 7. CDR1 and CDR2 (germline): LNHDA, SQIVND (reference sequence). CDR3 length: 16 amino acids. CDR3 amino acids: CASSMDRSPPNYGYTF. CDR3 bases: TGTGCCAGTAGTATGGACAGGTCTCCACCTAACTATGGCTACACCTTC.

The chain recombines TRBV25-1 with TRBJ2-3; D remains unclear. CDR3 length equals 13 residues. Germline V gene data show CDR1 as MGHDK and CDR2 as SYGVNS. Trimming removed 5 bases at V and 3 bases at J, with 9 bases between. The CDR3, as DNA: TGTGCCAGCAGTTCCGCCTTAACAGATACGCAGTATTTT. Translating gives CASSSALTDTQYF.

Here the CDR3 reads CASSQGRGNTEAFF. In DNA, the CDR3 is TGTGCCAGCAGCCAAGGGCGCGGGAACACTGAAGCTTTCTTT. The J gene is TRBJ1-1, the V gene TRBV4-2; D is ambiguous. This CDR3 is 14 amino acids long. Trimming pared 1 base from V and 1 base from J, leaving 7 bases between. CDR1 LGHNA and CDR2 YNFKEQ come from the germline V gene.

About this clone: Relative to the germline gene, one junction end is altered; a read error may explain this. The chain carries TRBV28 and TRBJ2-6; D remains ambiguous. Per the germline V gene, CDR1 is MDHEN and CDR2 is SYDVKM. This CDR3 region has 13 residues. CDR3 sequence: CASRFSGANVLTF. The CDR3 nucleotides read TGTGCAAGCAGGTTTTCTGGGGCCAACGTCCTGACTTTC.

The V and J genes are TRBV7-9 and TRBJ1-1, with D perhaps TRBD1 (5 bases). This CDR3 has 17 amino acids. Trimming stripped 5 bases from V and 4 bases from J, with 23 bases between. CDR1 and CDR2 (germline): SEHNR, FQNEAQ (reference sequence). The CDR3 loop is CASSLEIGATQTTEAFF. DNA of the CDR3: TGTGCCAGCAGCCTGGAGATTGGGGCCACGCAGACCACTGAAGCTTTCTTT.

This chain joins TRBV10-3 and TRBJ2-7; D is perhaps TRBD1 or TRBD2 (5 bases each). Germline assignment: CDR1 ENHRY and CDR2 SYGVKD. The V end was cut by 6 bases, the J end by 0 bases, with 12 bases between. The CDR3 totals 14 residues. CDR3 bases: TGTGCCATCAGAGGGACCGACAGCTCCTACGAGCAGTACTTC. The encoded protein is CAIRGTDSSYEQYF.